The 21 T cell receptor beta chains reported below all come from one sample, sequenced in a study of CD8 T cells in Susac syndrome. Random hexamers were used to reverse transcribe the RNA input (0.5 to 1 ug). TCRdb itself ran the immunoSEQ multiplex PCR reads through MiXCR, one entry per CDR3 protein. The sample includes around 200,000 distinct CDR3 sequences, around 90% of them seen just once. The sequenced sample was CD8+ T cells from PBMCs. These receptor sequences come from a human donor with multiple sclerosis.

Here the CDR3 reads CASSKPLGGLAGKDTQYF. CDR3 bases: TGTGCCAGCAGTAAACCTTTGGGCGGACTAGCGGGGAAAGATACGCAGTATTTT. This rearrangement joins TRBV2 to TRBJ2-3, with 12 nucleotides matching TRBD2. The V and J ends lost 5 bases and 5 bases, in that order; junction bases with no gene match: 14. Germline values: CDR1 SNHLY, CDR2 FYNNEI. The CDR3 spans 18 residues.

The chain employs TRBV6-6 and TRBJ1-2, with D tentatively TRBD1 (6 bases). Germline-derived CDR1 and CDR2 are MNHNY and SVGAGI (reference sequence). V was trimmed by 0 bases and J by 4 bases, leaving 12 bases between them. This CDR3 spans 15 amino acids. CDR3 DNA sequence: TGTGCCAGCAGTTACTCATCAGGGGCGGCCTATGGCTACACCTTC. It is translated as CASSYSSGAAYGYTF.

The chain's CDR3 is CASSWRGGLAGGETQYF. The DNA for the CDR3 is TGTGCCAGCAGTTGGCGCGGTGGACTAGCGGGGGGGGAGACCCAGTACTTC. V is TRBV6-5 and J is TRBJ2-5, with 15 bases fitting TRBD2. Trimming at V came to 4 bases and at J to 5 bases, leaving 8 bases not matched to a gene. The CDR3 totals 17 residues. CDR1 and CDR2 from the germline V gene are MNHEY and SVGAGI.

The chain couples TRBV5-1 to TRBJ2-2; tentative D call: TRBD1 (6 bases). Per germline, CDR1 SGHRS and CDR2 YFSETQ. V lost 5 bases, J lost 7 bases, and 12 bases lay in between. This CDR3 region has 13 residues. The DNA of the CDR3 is TGCGCCAGCAGTCCGGACAGCCTCGGGGAGCTGTTTTTT. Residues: CASSPDSLGELFF.

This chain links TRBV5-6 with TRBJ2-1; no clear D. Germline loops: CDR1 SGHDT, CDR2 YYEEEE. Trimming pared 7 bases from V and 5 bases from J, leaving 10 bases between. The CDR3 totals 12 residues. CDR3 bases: TGTGCCAGCCAAATAAACGACAATGAGCAGTTCTTC. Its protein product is CASQINDNEQFF.

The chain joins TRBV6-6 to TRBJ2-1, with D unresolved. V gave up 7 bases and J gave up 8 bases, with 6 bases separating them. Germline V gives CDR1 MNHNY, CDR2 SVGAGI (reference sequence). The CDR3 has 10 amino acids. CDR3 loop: CASKSDEQFF. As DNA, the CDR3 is TGTGCCAGCAAATCGGATGAGCAGTTCTTC.

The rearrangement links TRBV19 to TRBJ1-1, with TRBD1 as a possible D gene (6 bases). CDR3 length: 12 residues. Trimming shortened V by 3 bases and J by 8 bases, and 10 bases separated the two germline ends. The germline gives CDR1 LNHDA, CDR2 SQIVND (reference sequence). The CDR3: CASSIPGVEAFF. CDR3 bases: TGTGCCAGTAGTATCCCAGGGGTGGAAGCTTTCTTT.

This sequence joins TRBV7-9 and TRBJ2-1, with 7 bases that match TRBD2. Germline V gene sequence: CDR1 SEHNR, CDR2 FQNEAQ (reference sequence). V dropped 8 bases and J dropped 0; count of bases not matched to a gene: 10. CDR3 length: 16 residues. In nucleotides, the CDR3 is TGTGCCAGCGAGCTTTTAGCGGGCCTCTCCTACAATGAGCAGTTCTTC. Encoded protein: CASELLAGLSYNEQFF.

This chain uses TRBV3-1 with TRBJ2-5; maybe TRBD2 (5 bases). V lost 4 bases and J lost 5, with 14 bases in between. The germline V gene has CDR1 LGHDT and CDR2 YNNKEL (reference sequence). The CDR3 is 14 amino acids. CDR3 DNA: TGTGCCAGCAGCCCTCCTGCCTCGGGGGAGACCCAGTACTTC. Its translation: CASSPPASGETQYF.

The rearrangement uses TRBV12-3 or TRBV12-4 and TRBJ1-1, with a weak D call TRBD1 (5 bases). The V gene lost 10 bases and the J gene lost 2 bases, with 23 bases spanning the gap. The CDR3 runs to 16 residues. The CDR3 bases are TGTGCCACAGCTCGGGGGGGGTCCGAGGCTAACACTGAAGCTTTCTTT. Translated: CATARGGSEANTEAFF.

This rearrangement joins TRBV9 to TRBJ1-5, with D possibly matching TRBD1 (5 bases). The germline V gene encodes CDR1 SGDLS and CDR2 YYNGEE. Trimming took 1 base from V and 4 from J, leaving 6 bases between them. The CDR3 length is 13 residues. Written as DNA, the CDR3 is TGTGCCAGCAGCGTACAGGGAAATCAGCCCCAGCATTTT. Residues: CASSVQGNQPQHF.

CDR3 in DNA: TGTGCCAGCACTAGCGGGGGCAGGCAAGAGACCCAGTACTTC. It encodes CASTSGGRQETQYF. This chain joins TRBV6-1 and TRBJ2-5, with 10 bases aligning to TRBD2. CDR1 MNHNS and CDR2 SASEGT come from the germline V gene. Trimming took 7 bases from V and 2 from J; bases not matched to a gene: 4. CDR3 length equals 14 residues.

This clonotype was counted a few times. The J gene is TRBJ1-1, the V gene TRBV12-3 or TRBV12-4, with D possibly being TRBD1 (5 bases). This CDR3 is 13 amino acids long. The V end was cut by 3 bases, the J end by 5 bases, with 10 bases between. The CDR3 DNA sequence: TGTGCCAGCAGTTTTGAGGGGAGTACTGAAGCTTTCTTT. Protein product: CASSFEGSTEAFF.

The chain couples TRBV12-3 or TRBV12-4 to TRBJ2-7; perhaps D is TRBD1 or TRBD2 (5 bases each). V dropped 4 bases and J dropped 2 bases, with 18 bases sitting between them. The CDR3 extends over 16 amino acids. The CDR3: CASSSFGTGYPYEQYF. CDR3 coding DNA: TGTGCCAGCAGTTCGTTTGGGACGGGGTATCCCTACGAGCAGTACTTC.

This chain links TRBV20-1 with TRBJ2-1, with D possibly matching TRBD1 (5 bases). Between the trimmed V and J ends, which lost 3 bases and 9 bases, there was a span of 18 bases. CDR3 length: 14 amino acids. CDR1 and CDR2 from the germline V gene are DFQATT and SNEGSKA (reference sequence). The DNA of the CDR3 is TGCAGTGCTAGCCCCCTAGGGATTGACAGTGAGCAGTTCTTC. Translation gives CSASPLGIDSEQFF.

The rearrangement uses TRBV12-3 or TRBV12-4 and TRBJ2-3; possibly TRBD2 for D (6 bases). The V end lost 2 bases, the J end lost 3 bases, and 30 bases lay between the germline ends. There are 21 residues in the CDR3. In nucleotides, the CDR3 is TGTGCCAGCAGTTTAATCCTTAAGTGGCGGGAACTCATCCAGGAAACAGATACGCAGTATTTT. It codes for CASSLILKWRELIQETDTQYF.

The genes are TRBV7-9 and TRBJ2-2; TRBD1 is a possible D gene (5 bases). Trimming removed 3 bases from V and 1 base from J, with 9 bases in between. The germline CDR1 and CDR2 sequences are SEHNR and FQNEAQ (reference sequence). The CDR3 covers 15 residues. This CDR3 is CASSLGLVNTGELFF. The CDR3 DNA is TGTGCCAGCAGCTTGGGGCTAGTGAACACCGGGGAGCTGTTTTTT. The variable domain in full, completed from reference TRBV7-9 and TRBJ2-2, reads DTGVSQNPRHKITKRGQNVTFRCDPISEHNRLYWYRQTLGQGPEFLTYFQNEAQLEKSRLLSDRFSAERPKGSFSTLEIQRTEQGDSAMYLCASSLGLVNTGELFFGEGSRLTVL.

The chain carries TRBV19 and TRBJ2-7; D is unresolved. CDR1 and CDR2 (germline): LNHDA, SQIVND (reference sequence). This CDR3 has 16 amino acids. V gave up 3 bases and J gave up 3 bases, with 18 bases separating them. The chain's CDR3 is CASSICGQVSNYEQYF. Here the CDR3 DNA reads TGTGCCAGTAGTATTTGTGGTCAGGTCTCCAACTACGAGCAGTACTTC.

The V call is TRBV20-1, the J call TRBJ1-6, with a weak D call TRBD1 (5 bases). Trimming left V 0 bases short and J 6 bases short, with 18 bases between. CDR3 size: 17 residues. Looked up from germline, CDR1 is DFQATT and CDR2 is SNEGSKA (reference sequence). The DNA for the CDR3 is TGCAGTGCTAGAGAGGATGTCCGGCAGGGACTTAATTCACCCCTCCACTTT. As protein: CSAREDVRQGLNSPLHF.

The CDR3: CASSQVAGPYGYTF. CDR3 nucleotides: TGTGCCAGCAGCCAAGTAGCAGGCCCCTATGGCTACACCTTC. The rearrangement uses TRBV4-2 and TRBJ1-2; no definite D call. The CDR3 totals 14 residues. Trimming removed 1 base from V and 4 bases from J, with 10 bases in between. Germline V gene sequence: CDR1 LGHNA, CDR2 YNFKEQ.

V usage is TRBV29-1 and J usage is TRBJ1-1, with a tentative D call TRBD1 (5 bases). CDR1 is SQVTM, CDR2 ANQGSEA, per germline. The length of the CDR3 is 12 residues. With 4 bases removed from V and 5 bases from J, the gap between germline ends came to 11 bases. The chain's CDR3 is CSVGRGGTEAFF. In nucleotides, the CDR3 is TGCAGCGTTGGTAGGGGAGGGACTGAAGCTTTCTTT.